Sequencing of this T cell receptor (beta chain) was carried out in a study of CD8+CD57+ T cells in acquired aplastic anemia (dated by TCRdb to between 2017 and 2018). A note on the overall study: On average, sorted CD4+ and CD8+ cells yielded about 3 ug of extracted DNA, with a range of about 0.19 to 30 ug. A CD8+CD57+ expansion meant a frequency higher than the mean frequency seen in healthy subjects.

The research as a whole found: Roughly 30 CD8+ CDR3 sequences were shared between patients and controls but appeared highly expressed in patients and within their immunodominant clones. Between patients and healthy controls, no significant difference in CD8+ Simpson's diversity was found (P=0.060).

Sequences SGHVS (CDR1) and FNYEAQ (CDR2) are obtained from the germline V gene. Relative to germline, V is 0 bases shorter and J is 6 bases shorter, with 10 bases between their ends. The cysteine opens and the phenylalanine closes a CDR3 of 14 amino acids. Solely the CDR3 DNA is kept, with 42 bases framed from the first base. Genomic DNA served as template for TCR beta VDJ combination and CDR3 sequence profiling. An Illumina HiSeq 2000 was used for TCR repertoire sequencing. As for how the authors treated the data: TRBV/TRBJ rearrangement plots, CDR3 size and DJ length profiles, and Simpson's diversity index were used to evaluate the repertoires. The immunodominant clone was defined as the most abundant DNA sequence in deep sequencing data. CDR3 amino acid sequences were checked for sharing between subjects and were compared against published repertoires and the VDJdb database. In-frame beta chains were kept once TCRdb had trimmed the public reads at Q25 with fastp and called clones with MiXCR. Duplicate CDR3 protein sequences are folded into a single record with the most common DNA and genes. The V and J calls shown here were made by TCRdb, not taken from the authors' results. For this sample there are approximately 250,000 distinct CDR3 sequences; around 82% appear just once. The ten largest clones represent about two fifths of the sample.

Flow cytometry had shown CD8+CD57+ cell expansion in the patients selected for sequencing. Every patient had severe acquired aplastic anemia, diagnosed using the International Study of Aplastic Anemia and Agranulocytosis and Camitta criteria. At the time blood was sampled, none of the patients had received any therapy. In the study, sorted CD4+ and CD8+ blood T cells from patients with severe aplastic anemia and from healthy subjects underwent deep sequencing of TCR repertoires. Patients were enrolled under clinicaltrials.gov protocols 00001620, 01623167, 00001397, 00071045, 00081523 and 00961064 in the USA. Ficoll-Paque density gradient centrifugation was used to isolate peripheral blood mononuclear cells. CD4+ and CD8+ T cells were sorted by FACS or magnetic beads before DNA extraction. This clonotype was detected only a few times. Its recognized antigen is unknown. The sample holds no much larger clone one base away, and base qualities are not on file.

Sequencing was performed on sorted CD4+, CD8+, or CD8+CD57+ T cells (not recorded which) from PBMCs. The receptor's source is a human donor with aplastic anemia. Recombination linked TRBV7-6 to TRBJ2-3; confidence is insufficient to name the D gene. The CDR3: CASSLAHGPDTQYF. The base sequence is TGTGCCAGCAGCTTAGCCCACGGGCCCGATACGCAGTATTTT.